This entry is about one T cell receptor (beta chain). Its specificity is unknown. The CDR3 is made up of 17 amino acids. CDR1 SNHLY and CDR2 FYNNEI come from the germline V gene. Trimming took off 1 base at V and 3 bases at J, with 15 bases between the two ends. This sample is part of a study of long-term antiretroviral therapy in people with HIV. Study details: The study's earliest collections predate the 2015 immediate-ART recommendation by about a decade. General study results and limits: Subsequent to ART, diversity was augmented yet persisted below that of transplant donor controls. ART adherence, viral resistance and therapy changes were not recorded. Relative to control repertoires, HIV repertoires exhibited narrower CDR3 length ranges.

An immunoSEQ assay, version v3.0, was performed at survey level. Here immunoSEQ multiplex PCR was the method, and the copy in TCRdb shows in-frame clones only, minus some. The sample contains roughly 42,000 clones, around nine tenths of which appear only once. Specimen: unsorted PBMCs, collected 0.1 years before starting antiretroviral therapy. The rearrangement joins TRBV2 to TRBJ1-4; D unresolved. This clonotype originated in a woman between 50 and 59 years old with HIV. CDR3 region: CASSEDLTEDANEKLFF. CDR3 in DNA: TGTGCCAGCAGTGAAGACCTGACGGAGGACGCTAATGAAAAACTGTTTTTT.